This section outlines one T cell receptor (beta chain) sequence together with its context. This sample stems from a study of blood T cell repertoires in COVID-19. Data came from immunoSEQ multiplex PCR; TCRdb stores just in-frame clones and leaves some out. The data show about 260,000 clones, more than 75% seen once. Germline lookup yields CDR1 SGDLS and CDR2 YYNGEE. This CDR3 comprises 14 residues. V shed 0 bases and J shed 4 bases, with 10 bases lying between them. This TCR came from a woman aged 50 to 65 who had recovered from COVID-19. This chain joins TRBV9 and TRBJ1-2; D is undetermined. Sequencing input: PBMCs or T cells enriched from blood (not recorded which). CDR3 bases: TGTGCCAGCAGCGTAGAGGAGGCAGGCTATGGCTACACCTTC. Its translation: CASSVEEAGYGYTF. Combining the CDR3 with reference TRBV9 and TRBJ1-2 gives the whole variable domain DSGVTQTPKHLITATGQRVTLRCSPRSGDLSVYWYQQSLDQGLQFLIQYYNGEERAKGNILERFSAQQFPDLHSELNLSSLELGDSALYFCASSVEEAGYGYTFGSGTRLTVV.